This passage covers 8 T cell receptor beta chains from one sample sequenced in a study of cytomegalovirus exposure and HLA in healthy donors (dated 2017 in TCRdb). Library method: the immunoSEQ multiplex PCR assay. For the multiplex PCR, a mixture combining 60 forward primers for TCR Vbeta segments and 13 reverse primers for TCR Jbeta segments was used. Here the immuneACCESS table is served through TCRdb, limited to in-frame sequences with V and J called. Missing clones are a known gap in these copies; in checked studies unresolved V genes cover under half, and the rest lacks a known reason. The table kept for this sample lists about 200,000 clones. Roughly 1.2% of the sample lies in the top ten. Sequencing was carried out using PBMCs. The receptors derive from a girl aged 2-10 years in good health and CMV-seropositive.

The chain has TRBV18 and TRBJ1-1; unclear D gene. Germline lookup yields CDR1 KGHSH and CDR2 LQKENI. This CDR3 has 14 residues. Trimming cost V 0 bases and J 1 base, with 6 bases left between them. Here the CDR3 DNA reads TGTGCCAGCTCACCACCCAACAGGAACACTGAAGCTTTCTTT. Residues: CASSPPNRNTEAFF.

This chain links TRBV7-6 with TRBJ2-7; 11 nucleotides line up with TRBD2. The CDR3 is 15 residues long. The germline V gene encodes CDR1 SGHVS and CDR2 FNYEAQ. With V trimmed by 5 bases and J by 2 bases, 5 bases remained unmatched. The CDR3 DNA reads as TGTGCCAGCAGCAACTTAGCGGGAGGGCCCTACGAGCAGTACTTC. It codes for CASSNLAGGPYEQYF.

This chain links TRBV18 with TRBJ2-5; D is unclear. The germline CDR1 and CDR2 sequences are KGHSH and LQKENI. V was clipped by 6 bases and J by 2 bases, with 7 bases between them. The length of the CDR3 is 12 residues. CDR3 loop: CASSQAQETQYF. The DNA of the CDR3 is TGTGCCAGCTCCCAAGCTCAAGAGACCCAGTACTTC.

The gene calls are TRBV10-3 and TRBJ2-2; 8 nucleotides line up with TRBD1. Trimming removed 11 bases from V and 1 base from J; junction bases left unmatched: 3. The CDR3 loop spans 13 amino acids. Germline values: CDR1 ENHRY, CDR2 SYGVKD. CDR3 DNA: TGTGCCTTACAGGGGGGGAACACCGGGGAGCTGTTTTTT. The encoded protein is CALQGGNTGELFF.

CDR3: CASSATGTDNSEQYF. In DNA, the CDR3 is TGTGCCAGCAGCGCAACCGGGACAGACAACTCCGAGCAGTACTTC. This chain joins TRBV9 and TRBJ2-7; 7 positions match TRBD1. V lost 3 bases to trimming and J lost 6 bases; unmatched junction nucleotides: 12. The CDR3 contains 15 residues. Germline CDR1 SGDLS, CDR2 YYNGEE.

V is TRBV14 and J is TRBJ2-7, with a tentative D call TRBD1 (5 bases). V lost 4 bases and J 3 bases, leaving 13 bases between the germline ends. Germline-derived CDR1 and CDR2 are SGHDN and FVKESK. The CDR3 contains 14 residues. The CDR3 DNA sequence: TGTGCCAGCAGCCCAAAGAACAGGTTCTACGAGCAGTACTTC. It encodes CASSPKNRFYEQYF. Full variable domain (rest looked up from reference TRBV14 and TRBJ2-7): EAGVTQFPSHSVIEKGQTVTLRCDPISGHDNLYWYRRVMGKEIKFLLHFVKESKQDESGMPNNRFLAERTGGTYSTLKVQPAELEDSGVYFCASSPKNRFYEQYFGPGTRLTVT.

The chain has TRBV15 and TRBJ2-7; 7 nucleotides match TRBD1. The V and J ends lost 1 base and 7 bases, in that order; junction bases with no gene match: 7. The CDR3 loop spans 14 amino acids. From germline, CDR1 is LNHNV and CDR2 YYDKDF (reference sequence). The CDR3 protein is CATSRGQGIMEQYF. CDR3 DNA: TGTGCCACCAGCAGAGGACAGGGAATTATGGAGCAGTACTTC. The whole variable domain, remainder taken from reference TRBV15 and TRBJ2-7, is DAMVIQNPRYQVTQFGKPVTLSCSQTLNHNVMYWYQQKSSQAPKLLFHYYDKDFNNEADTPDNFQSRRPNTSFCFLDIRSPGLGDTAMYLCATSRGQGIMEQYFGPGTRLTVT.

V and J are TRBV10-3 and TRBJ2-5, with 8 bases aligning to TRBD2. Trimming took 10 bases from V and 5 from J; bases not matched to a gene: 9. The germline V gene has CDR1 ENHRY and CDR2 SYGVKD. The CDR3 covers 13 residues. The CDR3 spells CATIAGSRETQYF. The CDR3 DNA sequence: TGTGCCACAATAGCGGGGTCACGGGAGACCCAGTACTTC.